This is a list of T cell receptor beta chains from one sample in a study of PD-1 blockade in classical Hodgkin lymphoma. Sequenced by immunoSEQ multiplex PCR; TCRdb stores in-frame clones only, minus some. The table has more than 55,000 clones, roughly 91% seen once. The input for sequencing was peripheral blood mononuclear cells (PBMCs), taken before the second cycle of nivolumab. The receptors were sampled from a human donor with classical Hodgkin lymphoma. Both conserved end residues are part of each CDR3. The D gene is left open where the match is weak. Only some rows state a clone size, as once, few, many or a class for expanded clones.

d_call	j_call	v_call	clone_size	cdr3_aa	cdr3_nt
.	TRBJ2-1	TRBV10-1	once	CASTPPEGERDSYNEQFF	TGCGCCAGCACCCCCCCCGAAGGGGAAAGGGACTCCTACAATGAGCAGTTCTTC
.	TRBJ1-2	TRBV28	few	CASSQTDSGTYGYTF	TGTGCCAGCAGCCAAACGGATTCGGGTACCTATGGCTACACCTTC
.	TRBJ1-3	TRBV6-6	.	CASNEPSSGNTIYF	TGTGCCAGCAACGAGCCCAGCTCTGGAAACACCATATATTTT
.	TRBJ2-7	TRBV6-5	.	CASSYSARMGSYEQYF	TGTGCCAGCAGTTACTCGGCCAGGATGGGGTCCTACGAGCAGTACTTC
.	TRBJ1-4	TRBV5-1	.	CASSFQGNEKLFF	TGCGCCAGCAGCTTCCAGGGTAATGAAAAACTGTTTTTT
.	TRBJ1-1	TRBV4-1	.	CASHLEGVNMNTEAFF	TGCGCCAGCCACCTGGAGGGGGTCAACATGAACACTGAAGCTTTCTTT
.	TRBJ2-7	TRBV5-6	.	CASSLGGRVEQYF	TGTGCCAGCAGCTTGGGAGGCAGGGTCGAGCAGTACTTC
.	TRBJ2-7	TRBV19	.	CASGTGVYEQYF	TGTGCCAGTGGCACCGGGGTCTACGAGCAGTACTTC
.	TRBJ1-1	TRBV7-9	.	CASSFRQVNTEAFF	TGTGCCAGCAGCTTCCGACAGGTAAACACTGAAGCTTTCTTT
.	TRBJ1-2	TRBV7-9	.	CASSPRDSYTF	TGTGCCAGCAGCCCCCGGGACAGCTACACCTTC
.	TRBJ2-7	TRBV5-1	.	CASRGTLFYEQYF	TGCGCCAGCAGGGGGACACTCTTCTACGAGCAGTACTTC
.	TRBJ1-2	TRBV20-1	.	CSAPIQNDYTF	TGCAGTGCTCCCATTCAGAATGACTACACCTTC
TRBD1	TRBJ2-3	TRBV5-1	.	CASSRDRPTDTQYF	TGCGCCAGCAGCCGGGACAGGCCCACAGATACGCAGTATTTT
TRBD2	TRBJ2-3	TRBV5-1	.	CASSGTSGRADTQYF	TGCGCCAGTTCCGGGACTAGCGGAAGGGCAGATACGCAGTATTTT
.	TRBJ1-6	TRBV2	.	CASRGLKRGAPSSYNSPLHF	TGTGCCAGCAGGGGTTTGAAGAGGGGGGCGCCGAGCTCCTATAATTCACCCCTCCACTTT
.	TRBJ1-2	TRBV4-1	.	CASSQDVSGIQGGYTF	TGCGCCAGCAGCCAAGATGTGTCGGGGATCCAGGGTGGCTACACCTTC
.	TRBJ2-1	TRBV5-1	.	CASSPTGSGGSYNEQFF	TGCGCCAGCAGCCCTACAGGGTCCGGGGGCTCCTACAATGAGCAGTTCTTC
TRBD1	TRBJ1-1	TRBV5-1	.	CASSRGTENTEAFF	TGCGCCAGCAGCCGGGGGACAGAGAACACTGAAGCTTTCTTT
.	TRBJ1-4	TRBV6-1	.	CASNRGLREKLFF	TGTGCCAGCAATCGGGGCCTGAGGGAAAAACTGTTTTTT
.	TRBJ1-6	TRBV6-1	.	CASSVDQNSPLHF	TGTGCCAGCAGTGTGGACCAAAATTCACCCCTCCACTTT
.	TRBJ1-5	TRBV2	.	CASSDRRTAGNQPQHF	TGTGCCAGCAGCGACCGCCGGACAGCAGGGAATCAGCCCCAGCATTTT
.	TRBJ2-7	TRBV6-6	once	CASTPLGGSYEQYF	TGTGCCAGCACCCCTCTGGGGGGCTCCTACGAGCAGTACTTC
.	TRBJ2-7	TRBV6-6	.	CASRPFSGSSYEQYF	TGTGCCAGCAGACCCTTCTCGGGGAGCTCCTACGAGCAGTACTTC
.	TRBJ1-2	TRBV7-9	.	CASSRSGTRLYSYTF	TGTGCCAGCAGCCGATCCGGGACAAGACTTTACAGCTACACCTTC
.	TRBJ1-3	TRBV5-1	.	CASSLDSLGNTIYF	TGCGCCAGCAGCTTGGACAGCCTGGGAAACACCATATATTTT
.	TRBJ1-2	TRBV2	few	CASSSGERSRGYTF	TGTGCCAGCAGCTCCGGGGAACGATCAAGGGGCTACACCTTC
.	TRBJ2-7	TRBV7-9	.	CASSLEAGATYEQYF	TGTGCCAGCAGCTTAGAAGCAGGGGCTACCTACGAGCAGTACTTC